This T cell receptor beta chain was identified during a study of blood T cells in healthy people across ages. Study details: Per two T cells, template switching captured roughly one barcoded beta molecule.

Comment on this clonotype: Its antigen is as yet unknown.

Sample-barcoded 5' priming and a J-beta primer mix drove a second PCR of 7 to 11 cycles. In TCRdb, the 5' RACE reads were re-called with MiXCR into one record per CDR3 protein. The sample carries 1.5 million to 2 million distinct CDR3 sequences, about 30% recorded once. V dropped 0 bases and J dropped 2; count of bases not matched to a gene: 15. The germline gives CDR1 SGHDN, CDR2 FVKESK. This CDR3 is built from 19 residues. Overall study results and limits: Naive CD4+ cell counts and diversity both ran higher in long-lived than in aged donors.

Aged about 6 to 100, donors were systemically healthy Caucasians from Russia. The sample, about 10 milliliters of peripheral blood, was drawn from each donor. The V and J genes are TRBV14 and TRBJ2-7, with 8 bases aligning to TRBD2. The origin of this receptor is a woman in her twenties or thirties in good health. Sequencing was done on a sample of blood. CDR3: CASSQDFAVVSGKAYEQYF. The CDR3 region has the DNA TGTGCCAGCAGCCAAGATTTCGCTGTGGTTAGCGGGAAAGCCTACGAGCAGTACTTC.